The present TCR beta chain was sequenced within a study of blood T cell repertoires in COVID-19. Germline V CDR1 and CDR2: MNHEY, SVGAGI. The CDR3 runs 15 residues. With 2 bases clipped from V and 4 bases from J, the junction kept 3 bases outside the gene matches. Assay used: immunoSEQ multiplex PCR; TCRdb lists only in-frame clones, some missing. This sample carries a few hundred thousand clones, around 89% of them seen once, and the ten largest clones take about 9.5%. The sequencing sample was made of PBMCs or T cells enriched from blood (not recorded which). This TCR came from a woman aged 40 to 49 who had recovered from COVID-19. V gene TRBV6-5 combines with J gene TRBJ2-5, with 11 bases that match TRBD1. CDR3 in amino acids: CASSYGTGGRETQYF. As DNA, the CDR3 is TGTGCCAGCAGTTACGGGACAGGGGGTAGAGAGACCCAGTACTTC.